This T cell receptor (beta chain) was obtained from a study of Graves' ophthalmopathy and Graves' hyperthyroidism. Study context: Investigators collected peripheral blood at initial diagnosis, before any treatment was given. The study's findings and limits: Cross-validated, the 13-signature model showed 87.88%/81.08% sensitivity/specificity, and 80%/75% in the test set.

Orbital computed tomography, thyroid ultrasound, TRAb, serum thyroxine and clinical symptoms formed the basis of diagnosis. The CDR3 extends over 14 amino acids. The germline V gene has CDR1 MNHNS and CDR2 SASEGT. V lost 1 base and J 0 bases, leaving 7 bases between the germline ends. TCR beta CDR3 amplification used RNA transcripts. Second-round multiplex PCR came after first-round RT-PCR with HTBI primers. TCRdb fed the multiplex PCR reads into MiXCR, producing one record per CDR3 protein. The repertoire holds hundreds of thousands of distinct CDR3 sequences, with approximately 15% as singletons. This clonotype was counted many times. Its antigen is not identified.

The chain uses TRBV6-1 and TRBJ2-7; no clear D gene. This sequence was found in a woman aged 25 to 39 with Graves' ophthalmopathy. The sample taken for sequencing was blood. The CDR3 spells CASSEESTSYEQYF. The CDR3 coding sequence is TGTGCCAGCAGTGAAGAAAGCACCTCCTACGAGCAGTACTTC.